Listed below are T cell receptor beta chains from one sample, sequenced in a study of blood T cell repertoires in COVID-19. Produced via immunoSEQ multiplex PCR; TCRdb's table is partial and in-frame only. The repertoire holds 150,000 to 200,000 clones, with around 84% as singletons. Sequenced input: peripheral blood. The receptors were sampled from a woman aged 70-85 years with COVID-19, enrolled during active disease. Both conserved end residues are part of each CDR3. A D gene is named only where the DNA matches it firmly. A clone size is listed for some rows: how often the clone was seen (once, few, many), or a class if it is expanded.

abundance,v_gene,d_gene,j_gene,CDR3nt,CDR3aa
-,TRBV28,TRBD2,TRBJ2-1,TGTGCCAGCAGTCCGACTAGCGGGGGGCGCCGCGATGAGCAGTTCTTC,CASSPTSGGRRDEQFF
-,TRBV6-5,-,TRBJ2-7,TGTGCCAGCAGGCCCAGGGGCTCCTACGAGCAGTACTTC,CASRPRGSYEQYF
-,TRBV14,-,TRBJ2-2,TGTGCCAGCAGCCAAAGACTAGGTTCTACCGGGGAGCTGTTTTTT,CASSQRLGSTGELFF
-,TRBV29-1,TRBD2,TRBJ2-7,TGCAGCGCTCGACTAGCGGACTACGAGCAGTACTTC,CSARLADYEQYF
once,TRBV5-4,TRBD1,TRBJ1-2,TGTGCCAGCAGCTACCGGACAGGGTCCTATGGCTACACCTTC,CASSYRTGSYGYTF
-,TRBV5-5,TRBD1,TRBJ2-1,TGTGCCAGCAGCCCTCCGGGACAGGGGGCTCGTGAGCAGTTCTTC,CASSPPGQGAREQFF
few,TRBV29-1,-,TRBJ2-5,TGCAGCGTTGACGGGGGAGCGGGGACCCAGTACTTC,CSVDGGAGTQYF
once,TRBV5-1,-,TRBJ2-5,TGCGCCAGCAGGGGACCCGGAGGGAAGGTGGGGGAGACCCAGTACTTC,CASRGPGGKVGETQYF
-,TRBV5-1,-,TRBJ1-5,TGCGCCAGCAGCTTGGGAATTGGGCGAAGTCAGCCCCAGCATTTT,CASSLGIGRSQPQHF
-,TRBV9,TRBD1,TRBJ1-1,TGTGCCAGCAGCCCCCGGACAGGGGCAGTGAACACTGAAGCTTTCTTT,CASSPRTGAVNTEAFF
-,TRBV6-4,TRBD1,TRBJ2-1,TGTGCCAGCAGCTCCGGGACAGGAGCTTACAATGAGCAGTTCTTC,CASSSGTGAYNEQFF
-,TRBV6-2/TRBV6-3,-,TRBJ2-3,TGTGCCAGCAGTTACGCGGCTCCCAGCTCGGGGGTGGATACGCAGTATTTT,CASSYAAPSSGVDTQYF
-,TRBV5-4,TRBD2,TRBJ2-3,TGTGCCAGCAGCTTGGGAAGCGGGGGGCTAGATACGCAGTATTTT,CASSLGSGGLDTQYF
few,TRBV7-9,-,TRBJ2-6,TGTGCCAGCAGCTTGGCAGGGGCTGGGGCCAACGTCCTGACTTTC,CASSLAGAGANVLTF
-,TRBV2,-,TRBJ2-4,TGTGCCAGCAGATCGGGGTCTGGGTGGGACATTCAGTACTTC,CASRSGSGWDIQYF
-,TRBV7-9,-,TRBJ1-4,TGTGCCAGCAGCTCCCCGCAGGGATGGGGAAATGAAAAACTGTTTTTT,CASSSPQGWGNEKLFF
-,TRBV23-1,-,TRBJ2-5,TGCGCCAGCAGTCCTGGACAGGCCCTAGCGGGCCAGGGAGAGACCCAGTACTTC,CASSPGQALAGQGETQYF
-,TRBV5-5,-,TRBJ2-3,TGTGCCAGCAGCCCCCAGGGGAGCACAGATACGCAGTATTTT,CASSPQGSTDTQYF
-,TRBV28,-,TRBJ1-4,TGTGCCAGCAGTTTGGGGGGGGCTAATGAAAAACTGTTTTTT,CASSLGGANEKLFF
-,TRBV5-1,TRBD1,TRBJ1-1,TGCGCCAGCAGACCGGGACAGGGAAACACTGAAGCTTTCTTT,CASRPGQGNTEAFF
-,TRBV7-9,-,TRBJ1-1,TGTGCCAGCAGCTTAGCAAGCGACACTGAAGCTTTCTTT,CASSLASDTEAFF
-,TRBV7-9,-,TRBJ2-7,TGTGCCAGCAGCCCGGGTGCGCAGGGTGGCCCTTCTTCCTACGAGCAGTACTTC,CASSPGAQGGPSSYEQYF
-,TRBV11-2,TRBD1,TRBJ2-5,TGTGCCAGCAGCCCGGGACAGGGGCAAGAGACCCAGTACTTC,CASSPGQGQETQYF
-,TRBV5-4,-,TRBJ2-1,TGTGCCAGCAGCTTGGCGAATGAGCAGTTCTTC,CASSLANEQFF
-,TRBV5-4,TRBD2,TRBJ2-3,TGTGCCAGCAGCTTGGGCGGGGGGGCACGAGATACGCAGTATTTT,CASSLGGGARDTQYF
many,TRBV6-2/TRBV6-3,-,TRBJ2-7,TGTGCCAGCAGTTACTCCCGGGGGGAGCAGTACTTC,CASSYSRGEQYF
-,TRBV10-1,TRBD2,TRBJ2-5,TGCGCCAGCAGTGAGTCTTCTAGCGGGCAAGAGACCCAGTACTTC,CASSESSSGQETQYF
-,TRBV10-2,-,TRBJ2-2,TGCGCCAGCAGTGTTCTCCGGGGGGCTAACACCGGGGAGCTGTTTTTT,CASSVLRGANTGELFF
-,TRBV9,-,TRBJ1-3,TGTGCCAGCAGCGTAGCTACCGGAGGCACCATATATTTT,CASSVATGGTIYF
-,TRBV7-8,TRBD1,TRBJ1-5,TGTGCCAGCAGCCCATCAGGACAGGTATCTCAGCCCCAGCATTTT,CASSPSGQVSQPQHF
few,TRBV5-4,-,TRBJ2-2,TGTGCCAGCAGCTTCGTTCGCGGGAACACCGGGGAGCTGTTTTTT,CASSFVRGNTGELFF
-,TRBV5-5,TRBD1,TRBJ1-2,TGTGCCAGCAGCTTGCAGGGGGCCTATGGCTACACCTTC,CASSLQGAYGYTF
-,TRBV30,TRBD1,TRBJ1-4,TGTGCCTGGAGTGTACAGGGGGTTCGAGAAAAACTGTTTTTT,CAWSVQGVREKLFF
-,TRBV7-8,-,TRBJ2-7,TGTGCCAGCAGCCAAAAACGGGACATCCCCTACGAGCAGTACTTC,CASSQKRDIPYEQYF
-,TRBV28,TRBD1,TRBJ1-2,TGTGCCAGCAGCCTCGGGACAGTTGGAGATGGCTACACCTTC,CASSLGTVGDGYTF
-,TRBV4-1,-,TRBJ2-7,TGCGCCAGCAGCCTAGAGGACCGGGAAAGCTCCTACGAGCAGTACTTC,CASSLEDRESSYEQYF
once,TRBV11-2,-,TRBJ2-5,TGTGCCAGCAGCCCCCTACGGTTAGCGGTCCTAGGAGGGACCCAGTACTTC,CASSPLRLAVLGGTQYF
-,TRBV15,TRBD1,TRBJ1-5,TGTGCCACCAGCAGAGGGGGGACAGGGTTAGGGAATCAGCCCCAGCATTTT,CATSRGGTGLGNQPQHF
-,TRBV2,-,TRBJ1-4,TGTGCCAGCAGTGAAGCGCCGGCGGGGGTTAGAGTTGACGAAAAACTGTTTTTT,CASSEAPAGVRVDEKLFF
once,TRBV7-2,TRBD2,TRBJ2-1,TGTGCCAGCAGCCCCCGACTAGCGGGAGGGTTCTACAATGAGCAGTTCTTC,CASSPRLAGGFYNEQFF
once,TRBV19,-,TRBJ1-2,TGTGCCAGTAGTATAGTCCGACAGTACTCTGGCTACACCTTC,CASSIVRQYSGYTF
-,TRBV28,TRBD1,TRBJ1-1,TGTGCCAGCAGGTCAGGGGGGATGAACACTGAAGCTTTCTTT,CASRSGGMNTEAFF
once,TRBV4-2,TRBD2,TRBJ2-3,TGTGCCAGCAGCCTGGAGCGGGGGCCTTCTAGCACAGATACGCAGTATTTT,CASSLERGPSSTDTQYF
-,TRBV5-1,-,TRBJ1-4,TGCGCCAGCAGCTGGTGTTGGGAGGGGGCAACTAATGAAAAACTGTTTTTT,CASSWCWEGATNEKLFF
-,TRBV6-5,TRBD2,TRBJ2-3,TGTGCCAGCACCCTTACTAGCGGGGTCACAGATACGCAGTATTTT,CASTLTSGVTDTQYF
-,TRBV5-1,TRBD1,TRBJ2-7,TGCGCCAGCAGCTTGGTATCGGGACAGGGTTACGAGCAGTACTTC,CASSLVSGQGYEQYF
-,TRBV10-3,-,TRBJ2-3,TGTGCCATCAGCCAGGGCGGCACAGATACGCAGTATTTT,CAISQGGTDTQYF
-,TRBV19,-,TRBJ2-3,TGTGCCAGTAGTATGGGGCCAGTCACAGATACGCAGTATTTT,CASSMGPVTDTQYF
once,TRBV27,-,TRBJ2-3,TGTGCCAGCAGTTCCTACCCGGGGGGCCTTAGCACAGATACGCAGTATTTT,CASSSYPGGLSTDTQYF
-,TRBV30,TRBD1,TRBJ1-2,TGTGCCTGGAGTGGGACAGGATTAAATGGCTACACCTTC,CAWSGTGLNGYTF
-,TRBV5-1,TRBD1,TRBJ2-2,TGCGCCAGCAGCTATAATCCAACCGGGACAGCGAACACCGGGGAGCTGTTTTTT,CASSYNPTGTANTGELFF
-,TRBV5-1,-,TRBJ2-6,TGCGCCAGCAGCTTCTCTACGGACAGAGCTGGGGCCAACGTCCTGACTTTC,CASSFSTDRAGANVLTF
-,TRBV7-8,-,TRBJ1-2,TGTGCCAGCAGCACCCGGGGGAGGGCTTATGGCTACACCTTC,CASSTRGRAYGYTF
-,TRBV4-1,-,TRBJ2-2,TGCGCCAGCAGCGTGGACTCGAACACCGGGGAGCTGTTTTTT,CASSVDSNTGELFF
once,TRBV18,TRBD1,TRBJ1-1,TGTGCCAGCTCACCGAAGGAGGACAGGGGTCTATGGGGCACTGAAGCTTTCTTT,CASSPKEDRGLWGTEAFF
-,TRBV5-6,TRBD2,TRBJ2-1,TGTGCCAGCAGCTTGTGGTCTAGCGGGAAAGTCGATGAGCAGTTCTTC,CASSLWSSGKVDEQFF
-,TRBV9,TRBD1,TRBJ1-1,TGTGCCAGCAGCTCACGTAGAGGGGACAGGGGGCGACGGACTGAAGCTTTCTTT,CASSSRRGDRGRRTEAFF